Listed below are T cell receptor beta chains from one sample, sequenced in a study of somatic mutations in cytotoxic T cells in rheumatoid arthritis. TCRdb's table, derived via immunoSEQ multiplex PCR, lists solely in-frame clones and lacks some. Of approximately 20,000 clones in the sample, about 80% were seen once. The material sequenced was CD8+ T cells sorted from blood. These receptors were collected from a woman between 50 and 59 years old in good health. The CDR3 runs from the conserved cysteine through the conserved F or W. A D gene is named only where the DNA matches it firmly. A clone size is listed for some rows: how often the clone was seen (once, few, many), or a class if it is expanded.

>14|TRBJ2-7|.|TRBV27|.
TGTGCCAGCAGTTCCCTCAGCAGTTCCTACGAGCAGTACTTC
CASSSLSSSYEQYF
>17|TRBJ2-1|TRBD2|TRBV19|.
TGTGCCAGTAGTATAGATCTAGCGGGGGGCACCTACAATGAGCAGTTCTTC
CASSIDLAGGTYNEQFF
>12|TRBJ2-2|.|TRBV28|.
TGTGCCAGCAGTTTTAGGGCCGGGGAGCTGTTTTTT
CASSFRAGELFF
>16|TRBJ2-3|TRBD2|TRBV7-9|.
TGTGCCAGCAGCTTAGGAGCGGGGGGGAGCACAGATACGCAGTATTTT
CASSLGAGGSTDTQYF
>14|TRBJ1-3|.|TRBV2|.
TGTGCCAGCAAAGGCACAGGGAAGAGAAACACCATATATTTT
CASKGTGKRNTIYF
>15|TRBJ2-3|.|TRBV10-3|.
TGTGCCATCAGTGAGTCTGTGGATTTAGCAGATACGCAGTATTTT
CAISESVDLADTQYF
>15|TRBJ2-5|.|TRBV9|.
TGTGCCAGCAGCTCAGACCCCTACTCTCAAGAGACCCAGTACTTC
CASSSDPYSQETQYF
>15|TRBJ2-1|TRBD2|TRBV4-1|.
TGCGCCAGTCAGACCGGGACTAGCGGTTACAATGAGCAGTTCTTC
CASQTGTSGYNEQFF
>19|TRBJ2-1|TRBD2|TRBV9|once
TGTGCCAGCAGCGGAGGGGTTTGGACTAGCGGGAGGGTCTACAATGAGCAGTTCTTC
CASSGGVWTSGRVYNEQFF
>12|TRBJ2-1|.|TRBV7-3|.
TGTGCCAGCAGCTCTGGGGGGGGCGAGCAGTTCTTC
CASSSGGGEQFF
>11|TRBJ1-4|.|TRBV7-2|few
TGTGCCAGCAGGTGGGGGGGTCGGCTGTTTTTT
CASRWGGRLFF
>15|TRBJ1-5|.|TRBV6-6|.
TGTGCCAGCAGTTCCAGGGAAGCGGGCAATCAGCCCCAGCATTTT
CASSSREAGNQPQHF
>15|TRBJ2-6|.|TRBV5-8|.
TGTGCCAGCAGCTTCAGGGGATCTGGGGCCAACGTCCTGACTTTC
CASSFRGSGANVLTF
>13|TRBJ2-7|TRBD2|TRBV19|.
TGTGCCAGTAGCTGGACTAGCGGATACGAGCAGTACTTC
CASSWTSGYEQYF
>16|TRBJ2-3|TRBD2|TRBV28|.
TGTGCCAGCAGCGGGGGCAGCGGGGGGGGGACAGATACGCAGTATTTT
CASSGGSGGGTDTQYF
>11|TRBJ2-5|.|TRBV6-5|once
TGTGCCAGCAGCCGGGGTCAGACCCAGTACTTC
CASSRGQTQYF
>16|TRBJ2-1|TRBD1|TRBV28|once
TGTGCCAGCAGTTCCCTCGAGGGGGCCTCCTACAATGAGCAGTTCTTC
CASSSLEGASYNEQFF
>14|TRBJ2-1|TRBD2|TRBV28|once
TGTGCCAGCAGTGCAACTAGCGGGGGTCCCCGGGAGTTCTTC
CASSATSGGPREFF